This entry lists 8 T cell receptor beta chains sequenced from one sample in a study of blood T cell repertoires in COVID-19. Sequencing used immunoSEQ multiplex PCR; TCRdb keeps in-frame clones, though not all of them. The sample yields some 260,000 clones, approximately 79% seen once. The sequencing input was PBMCs or T cells enriched from blood (not recorded which). The receptors were gathered from a young man with acute COVID-19.

The count of this clone is one. This chain joins TRBV6-2 or TRBV6-3 and TRBJ2-7; 8 bases align to TRBD1. The CDR3 has 15 residues. The germline CDR1 and CDR2 sequences are MNHEY and SVGEGT. J was trimmed by 0 bases and V by 2 bases; bases with no gene match: 3. Here the CDR3 reads CASSYQGASSYEQYV. For the CDR3, the DNA is TGTGCCAGCAGTTACCAGGGGGCAAGCTCCTACGAGCAGTACGTC.

This sequence joins TRBV11-2 and TRBJ2-7; D might be TRBD1 (5 bases). The germline V gene has CDR1 SGHAT and CDR2 FQNNGV. This CDR3 spans 15 amino acids. With 0 bases removed from V and 7 bases from J, the gap between germline ends came to 16 bases. The CDR3 DNA reads TGTGCCAGCAGCTTAGAGCAAGGGGCGCATCGGGAGCAGTACGTC. It is translated as CASSLEQGAHREQYV.

This rearrangement joins TRBV20-1 to TRBJ2-1; perhaps TRBD2 as D (6 bases). This CDR3 is 11 amino acids long. Per the germline V gene, CDR1 is DFQATT and CDR2 is SNEGSKA (reference sequence). CDR3 DNA: TGCGGTGGACTATTCTACAATGAGCAGTTCTTC. The encoded protein is CGGLFYNEQFF.

The J gene is TRBJ1-6, the V gene TRBV29-1, with D possibly matching TRBD1 (6 bases). The V and J ends lost 7 bases and 5 bases respectively, with 12 bases between them. This CDR3 is 13 amino acids long. CDR1 SQVTM and CDR2 ANQGSEA come from the germline V gene. The CDR3, as DNA: TGCAGCGCGAAGGACAGCCATAATTCACCCCTCCACTTT. It translates to CSAKDSHNSPLHF.

On this clone: At one end the junction does not follow the germline gene, possibly because of a read error. The J gene is TRBJ2-3, the V gene TRBV5-1, with 8 bases that match TRBD1. This CDR3 is 14 amino acids long. The germline V gene has CDR1 SGHRS and CDR2 YFSETQ. CDR3: CASSLQGATDTQYF. The CDR3 DNA follows: TGTGCCAGCAGCTTGCAGGGGGCGACAGATACGCAGTATTTT.

This clone has a single count. Written as DNA, the CDR3 is TGTGCCAGCAGCTTAACGCGCCTCGATGAGCAGTTCTTC. It codes for CASSLTRLDEQFF. The chain uses TRBV7-3 and TRBJ2-1; D not certain. Germline V lookup: CDR1 SGHTA, CDR2 FQGTGA. Deletions cut 0 bases from V and 8 bases from J, with 8 bases between. CDR3 length equals 13 residues.

V gene TRBV7-8 combines with J gene TRBJ2-7; 7 bases match TRBD2. J lost 0 bases, V lost 1 base, and 9 bases had no gene match. This CDR3 contains 17 residues. Germline CDR1 is SGHVS and CDR2 is FQNEAQ. Here the CDR3 DNA reads TGTGCCAGCAGCTTAGGATTCCAGCGGGGTAGCTCCTACGAGCAGTACGTC. As protein: CASSLGFQRGSSYEQYV.

The CDR3 loop is CASSLTRDNQPQHF. The CDR3 region has the DNA TGTGCCAGCAGTTTAACTCGGGACAACCAGCCCCAGCATTTT. The V call is TRBV28, the J call TRBJ1-5, with a weak D call TRBD1 (6 bases). Germline V CDR1 and CDR2: MDHEN, SYDVKM. V shed 2 bases and J shed 7 bases, with 12 bases lying between them. The CDR3 covers 14 residues.